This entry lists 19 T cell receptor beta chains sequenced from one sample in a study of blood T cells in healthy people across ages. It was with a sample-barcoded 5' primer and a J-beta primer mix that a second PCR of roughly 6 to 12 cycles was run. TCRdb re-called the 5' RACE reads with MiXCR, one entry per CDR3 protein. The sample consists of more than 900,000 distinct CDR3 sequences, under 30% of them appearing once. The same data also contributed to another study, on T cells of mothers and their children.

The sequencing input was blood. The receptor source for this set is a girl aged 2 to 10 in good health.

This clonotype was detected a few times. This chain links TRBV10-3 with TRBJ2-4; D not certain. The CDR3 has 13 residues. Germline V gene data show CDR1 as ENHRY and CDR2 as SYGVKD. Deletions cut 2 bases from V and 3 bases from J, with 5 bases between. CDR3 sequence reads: CAISETSKNIQYF. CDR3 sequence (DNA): TGTGCCATCAGTGAGACGAGCAAAAACATTCAGTACTTC.

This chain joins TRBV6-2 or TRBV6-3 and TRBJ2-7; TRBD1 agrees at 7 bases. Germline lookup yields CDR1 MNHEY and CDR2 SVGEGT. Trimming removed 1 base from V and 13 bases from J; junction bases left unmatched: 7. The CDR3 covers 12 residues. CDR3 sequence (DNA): TGTGCCAGCAGTTACTTTGGACAGGAAATTTACTTC. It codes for CASSYFGQEIYF.

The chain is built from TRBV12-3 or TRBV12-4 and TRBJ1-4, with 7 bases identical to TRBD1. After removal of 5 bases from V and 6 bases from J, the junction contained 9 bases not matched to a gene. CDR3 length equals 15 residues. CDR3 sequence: CASSPGTEGDEKLFF. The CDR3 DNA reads TGTGCCAGCAGTCCCGGGACAGAAGGGGATGAAAAACTGTTTTTT.

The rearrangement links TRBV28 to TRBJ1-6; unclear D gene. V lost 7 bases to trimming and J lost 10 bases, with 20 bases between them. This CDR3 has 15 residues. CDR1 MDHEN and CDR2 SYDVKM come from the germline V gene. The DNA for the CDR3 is TGTGCCAGCACCCCTCCCCACCGGTTAGGGTCACCCCTCCACTTT. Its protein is CASTPPHRLGSPLHF.

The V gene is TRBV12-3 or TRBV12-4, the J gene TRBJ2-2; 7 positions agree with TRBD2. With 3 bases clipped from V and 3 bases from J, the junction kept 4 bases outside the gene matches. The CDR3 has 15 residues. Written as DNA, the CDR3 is TGTGCCAGCAGTTTGGGGGGGATGGACACCGGGGAGCTGTTTTTT. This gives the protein CASSLGGMDTGELFF.

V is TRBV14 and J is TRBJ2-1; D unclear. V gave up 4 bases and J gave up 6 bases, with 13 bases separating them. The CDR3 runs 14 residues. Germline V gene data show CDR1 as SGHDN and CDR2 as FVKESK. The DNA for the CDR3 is TGTGCCAGCAGCCCCCGTCTTGGGCGCAATGAGCAGTTCTTC. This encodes CASSPRLGRNEQFF.

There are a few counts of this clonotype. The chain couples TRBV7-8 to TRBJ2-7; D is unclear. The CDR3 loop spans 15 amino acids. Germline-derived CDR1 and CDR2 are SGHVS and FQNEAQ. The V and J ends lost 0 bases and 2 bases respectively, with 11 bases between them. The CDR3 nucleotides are TGTGCCAGCAGCTTAGCAGGCGTTTTCACCTACGAGCAGTACTTC. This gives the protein CASSLAGVFTYEQYF.

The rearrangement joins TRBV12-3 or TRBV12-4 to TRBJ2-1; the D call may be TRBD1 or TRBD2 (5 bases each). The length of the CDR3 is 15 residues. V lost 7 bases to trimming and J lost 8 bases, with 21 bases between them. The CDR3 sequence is CASTHKGRGYDEQFF. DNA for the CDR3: TGTGCCAGCACTCATAAGGGACGGGGTTACGATGAGCAGTTCTTC.

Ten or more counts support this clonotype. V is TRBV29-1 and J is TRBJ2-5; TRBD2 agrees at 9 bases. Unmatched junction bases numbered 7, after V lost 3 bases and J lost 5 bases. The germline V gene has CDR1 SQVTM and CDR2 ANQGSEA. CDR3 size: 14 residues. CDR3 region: CSVEVAGVEETQYF. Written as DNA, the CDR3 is TGCAGCGTTGAGGTAGCGGGAGTGGAGGAGACCCAGTACTTC.

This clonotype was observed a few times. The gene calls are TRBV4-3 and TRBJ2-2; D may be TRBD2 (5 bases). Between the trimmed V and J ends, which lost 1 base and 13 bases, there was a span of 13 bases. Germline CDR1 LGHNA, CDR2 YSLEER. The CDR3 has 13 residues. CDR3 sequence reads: CASSQGYPGGLFF. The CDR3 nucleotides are TGCGCCAGCAGCCAAGGATATCCCGGAGGGCTGTTTTTT.

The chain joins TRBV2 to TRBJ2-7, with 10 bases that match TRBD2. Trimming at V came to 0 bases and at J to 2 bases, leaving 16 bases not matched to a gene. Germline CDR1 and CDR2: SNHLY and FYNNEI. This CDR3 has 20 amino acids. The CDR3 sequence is CASSEALRDSGRPQTYEQYF. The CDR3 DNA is TGTGCCAGCAGTGAAGCGCTTCGGGATAGCGGGAGGCCCCAAACCTACGAGCAGTACTTC.

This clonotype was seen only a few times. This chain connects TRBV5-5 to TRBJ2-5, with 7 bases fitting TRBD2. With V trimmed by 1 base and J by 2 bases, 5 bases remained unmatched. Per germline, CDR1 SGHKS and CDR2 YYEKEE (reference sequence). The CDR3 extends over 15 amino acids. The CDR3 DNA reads TGTGCCAGCAGCTTGCAACTAGCGTTACAAGAGACCCAGTACTTC. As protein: CASSLQLALQETQYF.

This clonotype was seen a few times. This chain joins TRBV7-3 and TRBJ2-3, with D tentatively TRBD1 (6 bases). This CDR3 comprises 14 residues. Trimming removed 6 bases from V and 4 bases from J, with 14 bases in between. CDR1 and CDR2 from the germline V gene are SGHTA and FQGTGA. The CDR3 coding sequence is TGTGCCAGCAGACAGACAGGAGGCGCAGATACGCAGTATTTT. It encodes CASRQTGGADTQYF. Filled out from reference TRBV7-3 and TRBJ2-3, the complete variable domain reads GAGVSQTPSNKVTEKGKYVELRCDPISGHTALYWYRQSLGQGPEFLIYFQGTGAADDSGLPNDRFFAVRPEGSVSTLKIQRTERGDSAVYLCASRQTGGADTQYFGPGTRLTVL.

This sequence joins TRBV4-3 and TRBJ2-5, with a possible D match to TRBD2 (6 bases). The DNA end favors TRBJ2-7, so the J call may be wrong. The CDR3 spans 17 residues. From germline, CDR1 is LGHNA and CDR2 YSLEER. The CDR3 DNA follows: TGCGCCAGCAGCCAAGAATGGGAGGAGACGGCCGGCTACGAGCAGTACTTC. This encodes CASSQEWEETAGYEQYF.

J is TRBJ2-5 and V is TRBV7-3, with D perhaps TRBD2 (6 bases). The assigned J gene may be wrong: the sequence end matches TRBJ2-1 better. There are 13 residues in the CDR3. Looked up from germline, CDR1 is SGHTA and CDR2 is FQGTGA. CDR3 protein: CASSPMGGNEQFF. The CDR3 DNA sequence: TGTGCCAGCAGCCCCATGGGGGGCAATGAGCAGTTCTTC.

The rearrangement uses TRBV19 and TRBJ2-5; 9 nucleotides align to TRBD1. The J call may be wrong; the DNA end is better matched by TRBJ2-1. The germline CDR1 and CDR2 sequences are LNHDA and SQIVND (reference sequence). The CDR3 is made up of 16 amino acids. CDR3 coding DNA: TGTGCCAGTAGTCCGGCCGGGACAGGGAGTTCCAATGAGCAGTTCTTC. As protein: CASSPAGTGSSNEQFF.

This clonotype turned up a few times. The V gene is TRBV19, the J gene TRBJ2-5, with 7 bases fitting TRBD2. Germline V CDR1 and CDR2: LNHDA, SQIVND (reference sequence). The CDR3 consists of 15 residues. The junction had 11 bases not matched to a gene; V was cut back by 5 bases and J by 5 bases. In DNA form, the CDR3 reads TGTGCCAGTAGTCGGCCTAGCGGAGGGCAGGAGACCCAGTACTTC. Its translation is CASSRPSGGQETQYF.

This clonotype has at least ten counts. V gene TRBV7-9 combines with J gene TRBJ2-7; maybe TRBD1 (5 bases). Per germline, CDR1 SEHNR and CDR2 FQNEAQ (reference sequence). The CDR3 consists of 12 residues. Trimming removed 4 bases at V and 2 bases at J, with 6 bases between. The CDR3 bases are TGTGCCAGCAGCTCAGGGCCCTACGAGCAGTACTTC. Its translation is CASSSGPYEQYF.

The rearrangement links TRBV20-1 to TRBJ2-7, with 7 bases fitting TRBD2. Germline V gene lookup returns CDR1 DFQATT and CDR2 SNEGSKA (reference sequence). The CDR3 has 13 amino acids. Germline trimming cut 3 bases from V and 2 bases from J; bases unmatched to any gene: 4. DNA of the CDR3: TGCAGTGCTAGCGGGGGGACGCCCTACGAGCAGTACTTC. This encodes CSASGGTPYEQYF.